These 21 T cell receptor beta chains came from one sample sequenced in a study of identical twins. TCRdb called the 5' RACE reads again in MiXCR, with one record for every CDR3 protein. The sample consists of around 280,000 distinct CDR3 sequences, more than 6.5% of them appearing once. These same data were also listed under a study on yellow fever vaccine responses in identical twins.

Material for sequencing was memory (CD45RO+) T cells sorted from blood. These receptors originate from a young woman in good health.

Ten or more counts support this clonotype. The chain uses TRBV20-1 and TRBJ1-2; weak D call: TRBD1 (5 bases). The V and J ends lost 0 bases and 3 bases respectively, with 20 bases between them. CDR1 and CDR2 from the germline V gene are DFQATT and SNEGSKA (reference sequence). The CDR3 has 17 residues. As DNA, the CDR3 is TGCAGTGCTAGAGAGCGAAGGGGCCCCCAATGGGACTATGGCTACACCTTC. It specifies CSARERRGPQWDYGYTF.

V and J are TRBV6-6 and TRBJ1-1, with no clear D. Trimming cost V 2 bases and J 10 bases, with 14 bases left between them. The CDR3 runs 13 residues. The germline CDR1 and CDR2 sequences are MNHNY and SVGAGI (reference sequence). The CDR3 sequence: CASSYIILQVAFF. In DNA form, the CDR3 reads TGTGCCAGCAGTTACATTATCCTCCAAGTAGCTTTCTTT.

This clonotype was counted many times. V usage is TRBV6-6 and J usage is TRBJ1-4; D not certain. In germline, CDR1 is MNHNY, CDR2 SVGAGI (reference sequence). V lost 0 bases to trimming and J lost 11 bases, with 7 bases between them. The CDR3 is made up of 12 amino acids. The CDR3 DNA reads as TGTGCCAGCAGTTACTCAGTTGAGAAACTGTTTTTT. Its translation: CASSYSVEKLFF.

This clonotype was counted only a few times. This sequence joins TRBV28 and TRBJ1-2, with D perhaps matching TRBD1 (5 bases). The V end lost 5 bases, the J end lost 4 bases, and 11 bases lay between the germline ends. Germline lookup yields CDR1 MDHEN and CDR2 SYDVKM. The CDR3 has 13 amino acids. The CDR3 DNA follows: TGTGCCAGCAGTATGACGGGGGTCTATGGCTACACCTTC. Encoded protein: CASSMTGVYGYTF.

This clonotype was found a few times. The chain carries TRBV3-1 and TRBJ2-3, with 9 bases aligning to TRBD2. V shed 1 base and J 7 bases; nucleotides not matched to a gene: 12. CDR1 and CDR2 (germline): LGHDT, YNNKEL (reference sequence). The CDR3 totals 17 residues. The CDR3 reads CASSQVFGSGSRNTQYF. Here the CDR3 DNA reads TGTGCCAGCAGCCAAGTGTTCGGTAGCGGGAGTCGTAATACGCAGTATTTT.

This clonotype was observed many times. The V call is TRBV4-1, the J call TRBJ2-7, with 7 bases aligning to TRBD1. The CDR3 runs 15 residues. V was pared by 1 base and J by 5 bases, with 8 bases of the junction left unmatched. Germline V gene data show CDR1 as MGHRA and CDR2 as YSYEKL. The CDR3 protein is CASSQVWLQGDEQYF. CDR3 in DNA: TGCGCCAGCAGCCAAGTGTGGCTGCAGGGGGACGAGCAGTACTTC.

The chain links TRBV19 to TRBJ2-1; 7 bases are a match to TRBD1. Germline-derived CDR1 and CDR2 are LNHDA and SQIVND (reference sequence). The V segment lost 4 bases and the J segment 1 base; nucleotides outside the gene matches: 4. CDR3 size: 15 residues. CDR3 sequence (DNA): TGTGCCAGTAGTAGCCGGGACAGTTCCTACAATGAGCAGTTCTTC. Protein sequence: CASSSRDSSYNEQFF.

This clonotype showed up many times. The J gene is TRBJ2-7, the V gene TRBV5-1, with TRBD1 matching 8 bases. The CDR3 runs 15 residues. Germline V gene lookup returns CDR1 SGHRS and CDR2 YFSETQ. Losses at the gene ends were 4 bases for V and 0 bases for J; bases not matched to a gene: 6. CDR3 DNA: TGCGCCAGCAGCAGGGGGGACAGGTCCTCCTACGAGCAGTACTTC. This gives the protein CASSRGDRSSYEQYF. Based on the CDR3 plus reference TRBV5-1 and TRBJ2-7, the full variable domain is KAGVTQTPRYLIKTRGQQVTLSCSPISGHRSVSWYQQTPGQGLQFLFEYFSETQRNKGNFPGRFSGRQFSNSRSEMNVSTLELGDSALYLCASSRGDRSSYEQYFGPGTRLTVT.

As regards this clonotype: A much bigger clone sits one base away, suggesting this may be a read error. The rearrangement joins TRBV12-3 or TRBV12-4 to TRBJ1-2, with unresolved D. The CDR3 is made up of 17 amino acids. V dropped 1 base and J dropped 9 bases, with 24 bases sitting between them. DNA for the CDR3: TGTGCCAGCAGTTTAGTTGAGGGTAGGCGACCAGTTGATCGCTACACCTTC. Its protein is CASSLVEGRRPVDRYTF.

This clonotype was detected a few times. The chain combines TRBV28 with TRBJ2-2, with 8 bases that match TRBD2. The CDR3 is 15 residues long. The junction had 7 bases not matched to a gene; V was cut back by 5 bases and J by 5 bases. Germline CDR1 MDHEN, CDR2 SYDVKM. The DNA of the CDR3 is TGTGCCAGCAGTCCTCGACTAGCGACGACCGGGGAGCTGTTTTTT. It translates to CASSPRLATTGELFF.

This clonotype was counted ten times or more. V gene TRBV21-1 combines with J gene TRBJ2-5. TRBV21-1 is marked as a pseudogene. The CDR3 extends over 14 amino acids. CDR3 loop: CASSKGLAKETQYF. The CDR3 DNA reads TGTGCCAGCAGCAAAGGGCTAGCTAAAGAGACCCAGTACTTC.

V usage is TRBV10-2 and J usage is TRBJ2-4, with 7 bases lining up with TRBD1. This CDR3 is built from 17 residues. The germline V gene has CDR1 WSHSY and CDR2 SAAADI. V trimming: 0 bases; J trimming: 0 bases; junction bases outside the gene matches: 5. The DNA for the CDR3 is TGCGCCAGCAGTGAGTCACCAACAGGGGTAGCCAAAAACATTCAGTACTTC. Its translation is CASSESPTGVAKNIQYF.

This clonotype was found many times. This chain joins TRBV7-7 and TRBJ2-1; 9 bases are a match to TRBD2. Trimming at V came to 5 bases and at J to 7 bases, leaving 9 bases not matched to a gene. Germline V gives CDR1 SSHAT, CDR2 FNYEAQ (reference sequence). The CDR3 length is 15 residues. CDR3 DNA sequence: TGTGCCAGCAGCCCCTATAGCGGGGGAGGGAATGAGCAGTTCTTC. This translates into CASSPYSGGGNEQFF. Supplemented by reference TRBV7-7 and TRBJ2-1, the full variable domain reads GAGVSQSPRYKVTKRGQDVTLRCDPISSHATLYWYQQALGQGPEFLTYFNYEAQPDKSGLPSDRFSAERPEGSISTLTIQRTEQRDSAMYRCASSPYSGGGNEQFFGPGTRLTVL.

The chain carries TRBV10-3 and TRBJ2-5, with 7 nucleotides matching TRBD1. The CDR3 has 12 residues. The germline V gene has CDR1 ENHRY and CDR2 SYGVKD. V lost 10 bases to trimming and J lost 2 bases; unmatched junction nucleotides: 4. The CDR3 coding sequence is TGTGCCACCTCGACAGGGCAAGAGACCCAGTACTTC. Encoded protein: CATSTGQETQYF.

The chain uses TRBV18 and TRBJ2-4; D uncertain. V lost 0 bases and J 0 bases, leaving 12 bases between the germline ends. The CDR3 loop spans 17 amino acids. CDR1 is KGHSH, CDR2 LQKENI, per germline. The chain's CDR3 is CASSPPSAGLAKNIQYF. CDR3 DNA: TGTGCCAGCTCACCACCGTCGGCAGGTCTAGCCAAAAACATTCAGTACTTC.

At least ten counts were recorded for this clonotype. The V call is TRBV5-6, the J call TRBJ2-4; D ambiguous. CDR3 length equals 13 residues. V was pared by 2 bases and J by 5 bases, with 8 bases between. Germline V gene lookup returns CDR1 SGHDT and CDR2 YYEEEE. CDR3 sequence: CASSFDNQNIQYF. CDR3 sequence (DNA): TGTGCCAGCAGCTTTGACAACCAAAACATTCAGTACTTC. Full variable domain (rest looked up from reference TRBV5-6 and TRBJ2-4): DAGVTQSPTHLIKTRGQQVTLRCSPKSGHDTVSWYQQALGQGPQFIFQYYEEEERQRGNFPDRFSGHQFPNYSSELNVNALLLGDSALYLCASSFDNQNIQYFGAGTRLSVL.

The chain couples TRBV7-6 to TRBJ2-2; D unresolved. CDR1 is SGHVS, CDR2 FNYEAQ, per germline. With 2 bases removed from V and 5 bases from J, the gap between germline ends came to 6 bases. The CDR3 runs to 13 residues. The chain's CDR3 is CASSLLLTGELFF. As DNA, the CDR3 is TGTGCCAGCAGCTTACTTTTGACCGGGGAGCTGTTTTTT.

The J gene is TRBJ2-1, the V gene TRBV20-1, with no clear D. The V end was cut by 6 bases, the J end by 5 bases, with 11 bases between. This CDR3 has 12 amino acids. Germline CDR1 reads DFQATT; CDR2 reads SNEGSKA (reference sequence). CDR3: CSATISNNEQFF. The CDR3 coding sequence is TGCAGTGCGACAATCTCGAACAATGAGCAGTTCTTC.

The rearrangement uses TRBV19 and TRBJ2-3; tentative D call: TRBD1 (5 bases). V was shortened by 2 bases and J by 3 bases, with 9 bases between the two germline ends. The CDR3 contains 14 residues. From germline, CDR1 is LNHDA and CDR2 SQIVND (reference sequence). The CDR3, as DNA: TGTGCCAGTAGTATATATCACAGGACAGATACGCAGTATTTT. Translating it yields CASSIYHRTDTQYF.

This clonotype was counted a few times. The CDR3 sequence is CASSLALSSGGQLDTQYF. In DNA form, the CDR3 reads TGTGCCAGCAGCTTAGCGCTTTCTAGCGGGGGGCAACTAGATACGCAGTATTTT. The chain combines TRBV7-8 with TRBJ2-3; 11 bases are shared with TRBD2. Germline CDR1 is SGHVS and CDR2 is FQNEAQ. Germline trimming cut 0 bases from V and 5 bases from J; bases unmatched to any gene: 10. The CDR3 spans 18 residues.

This clonotype has a count of ten or more. The chain employs TRBV29-1 and TRBJ1-1; D possibly corresponds to TRBD1 (6 bases). Germline V CDR1 and CDR2: SQVTM, ANQGSEA. The CDR3 length is 14 residues. V shed 1 base and J shed 4 bases, with 13 bases lying between them. DNA of the CDR3: TGCAGCGTTGAAGGGACAGAAGTGTTCACTGAAGCTTTCTTT. It yields the protein CSVEGTEVFTEAFF.